This T cell receptor beta chain was identified during a study of cytomegalovirus exposure and HLA in healthy donors. The CDR3 sequence is 11 residues long. Trimming removed 3 bases from V and 6 bases from J, with 5 bases in between. From germline, CDR1 is DFQATT and CDR2 SNEGSKA (reference sequence). The assay was immunoSEQ multiplex PCR, and TCRdb's table has in-frame clones only and misses some. The profile shows under 250,000 clones, more than 85% of them singletons. The chain is built from TRBV20-1 and TRBJ1-4, with unresolved D. Sequencing was done on a sample of PBMCs. The receptor was isolated from a man in his late teens or twenties in good health and CMV-seropositive. This chain's CDR3 is CSASRDEKLFF. Written as DNA, the CDR3 is TGCAGTGCTAGCCGAGATGAAAAACTGTTTTTT.